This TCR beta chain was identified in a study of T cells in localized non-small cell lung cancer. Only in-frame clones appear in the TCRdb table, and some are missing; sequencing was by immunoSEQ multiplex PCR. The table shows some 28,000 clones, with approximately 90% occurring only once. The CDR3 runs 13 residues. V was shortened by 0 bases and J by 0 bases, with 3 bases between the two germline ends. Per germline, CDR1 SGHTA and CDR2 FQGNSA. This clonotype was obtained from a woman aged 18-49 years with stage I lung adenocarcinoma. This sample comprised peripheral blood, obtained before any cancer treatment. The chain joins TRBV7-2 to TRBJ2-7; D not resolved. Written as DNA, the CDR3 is TGTGCCAGCAGCTTAGCCTCCTCCTACGAGCAGTACTTC. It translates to CASSLASSYEQYF.